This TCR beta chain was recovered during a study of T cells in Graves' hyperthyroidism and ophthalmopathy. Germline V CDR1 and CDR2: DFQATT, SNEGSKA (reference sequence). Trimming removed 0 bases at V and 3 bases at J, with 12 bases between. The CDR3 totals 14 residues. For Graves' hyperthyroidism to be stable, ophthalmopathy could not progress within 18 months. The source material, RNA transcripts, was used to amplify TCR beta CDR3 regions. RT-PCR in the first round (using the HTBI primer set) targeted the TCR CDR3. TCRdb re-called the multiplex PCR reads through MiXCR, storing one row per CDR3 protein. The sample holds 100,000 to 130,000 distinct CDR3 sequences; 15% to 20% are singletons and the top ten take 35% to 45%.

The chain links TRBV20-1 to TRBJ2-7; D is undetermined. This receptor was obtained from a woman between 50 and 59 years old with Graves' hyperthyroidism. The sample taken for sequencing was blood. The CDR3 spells CSARDKSPSYEQYF. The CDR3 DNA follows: TGCAGTGCTAGAGATAAGAGTCCCAGCTACGAGCAGTACTTC.